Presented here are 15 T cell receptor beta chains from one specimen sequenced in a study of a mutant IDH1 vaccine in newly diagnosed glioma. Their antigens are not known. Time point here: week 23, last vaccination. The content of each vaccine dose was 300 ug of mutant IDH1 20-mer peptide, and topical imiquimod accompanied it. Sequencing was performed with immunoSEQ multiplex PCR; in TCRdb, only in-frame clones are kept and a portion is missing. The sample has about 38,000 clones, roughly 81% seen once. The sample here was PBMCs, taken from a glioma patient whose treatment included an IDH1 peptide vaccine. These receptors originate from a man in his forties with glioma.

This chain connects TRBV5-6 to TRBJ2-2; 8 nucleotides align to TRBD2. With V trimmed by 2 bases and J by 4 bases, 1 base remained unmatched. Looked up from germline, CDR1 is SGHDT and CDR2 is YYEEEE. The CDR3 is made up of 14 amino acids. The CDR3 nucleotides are TGTGCCAGCAGCTTCGCGGGGGGCACCGGGGAGCTGTTTTTT. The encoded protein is CASSFAGGTGELFF.

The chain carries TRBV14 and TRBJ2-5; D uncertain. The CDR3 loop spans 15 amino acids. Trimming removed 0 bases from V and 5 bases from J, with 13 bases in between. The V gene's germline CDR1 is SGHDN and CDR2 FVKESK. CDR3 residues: CASSQDWSLSETQYF. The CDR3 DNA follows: TGTGCCAGCAGCCAAGATTGGAGCCTCTCGGAGACCCAGTACTTC.

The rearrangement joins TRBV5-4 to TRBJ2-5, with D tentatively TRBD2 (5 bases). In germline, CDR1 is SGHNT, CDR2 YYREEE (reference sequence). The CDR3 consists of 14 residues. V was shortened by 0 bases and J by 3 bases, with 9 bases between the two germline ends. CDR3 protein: CASSLDIAKETQYF. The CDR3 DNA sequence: TGTGCCAGCAGCTTGGACATAGCGAAAGAGACCCAGTACTTC. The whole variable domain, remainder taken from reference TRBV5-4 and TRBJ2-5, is ETGVTQSPTHLIKTRGQQVTLRCSSQSGHNTVSWYQQALGQGPQFIFQYYREEENGRGNFPPRFSGLQFPNYSSELNVNALELDDSALYLCASSLDIAKETQYFGPGTRLLVL.

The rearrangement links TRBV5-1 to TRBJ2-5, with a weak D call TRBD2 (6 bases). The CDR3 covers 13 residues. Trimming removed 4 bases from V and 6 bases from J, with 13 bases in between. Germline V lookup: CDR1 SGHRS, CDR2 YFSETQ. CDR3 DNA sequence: TGCGCCAGCAGCGAGGAGGGCACAAAGACCCAGTACTTC. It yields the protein CASSEEGTKTQYF.

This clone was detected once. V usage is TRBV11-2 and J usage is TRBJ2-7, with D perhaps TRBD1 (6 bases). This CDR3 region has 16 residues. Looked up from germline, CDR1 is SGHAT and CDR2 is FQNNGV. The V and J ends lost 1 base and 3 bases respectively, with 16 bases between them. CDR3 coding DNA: TGTGCCAGCAGCTTAGTCCGGGACATCGGTAGCTACGAGCAGTACTTC. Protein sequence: CASSLVRDIGSYEQYF.

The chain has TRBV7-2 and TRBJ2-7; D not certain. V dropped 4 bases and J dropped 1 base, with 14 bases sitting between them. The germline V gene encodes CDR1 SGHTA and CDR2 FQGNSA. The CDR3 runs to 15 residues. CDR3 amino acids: CASSSPGAWSYEQYF. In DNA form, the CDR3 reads TGTGCCAGCAGCTCCCCTGGAGCGTGGTCCTACGAGCAGTACTTC.

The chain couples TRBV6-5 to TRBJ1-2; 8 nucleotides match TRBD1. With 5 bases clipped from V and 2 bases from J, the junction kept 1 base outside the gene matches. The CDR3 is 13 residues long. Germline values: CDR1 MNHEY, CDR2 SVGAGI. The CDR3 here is CASSRQGNYGYTF. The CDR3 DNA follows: TGTGCCAGCAGTCGACAGGGGAACTATGGCTACACCTTC.

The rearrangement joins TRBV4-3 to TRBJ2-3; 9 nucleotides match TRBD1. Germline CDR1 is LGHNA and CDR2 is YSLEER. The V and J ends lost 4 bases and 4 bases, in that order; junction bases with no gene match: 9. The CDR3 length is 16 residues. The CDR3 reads CASSPSGTGSADTQYF. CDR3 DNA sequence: TGCGCCAGCAGCCCCTCCGGGACAGGGTCCGCAGATACGCAGTATTTT.

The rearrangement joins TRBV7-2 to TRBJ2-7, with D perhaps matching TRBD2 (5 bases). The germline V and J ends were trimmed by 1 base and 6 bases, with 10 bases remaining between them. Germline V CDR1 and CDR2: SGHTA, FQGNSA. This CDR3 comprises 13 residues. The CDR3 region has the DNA TGTGCCAGCAGCTTAGGAGAGGGTCTCGAGCAGTACTTC. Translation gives CASSLGEGLEQYF.

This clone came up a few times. The CDR3 protein is CASSLEGQGYTEAFF. The CDR3 region has the DNA TGCGCCAGCAGCTTAGAAGGACAGGGCTACACTGAAGCTTTCTTT. J is TRBJ1-1 and V is TRBV5-1, with TRBD1 matching 8 bases. Losses at the gene ends were 2 bases for V and 3 bases for J; bases not matched to a gene: 6. The CDR3 runs to 15 residues. CDR1 and CDR2 from the germline V gene are SGHRS and YFSETQ.

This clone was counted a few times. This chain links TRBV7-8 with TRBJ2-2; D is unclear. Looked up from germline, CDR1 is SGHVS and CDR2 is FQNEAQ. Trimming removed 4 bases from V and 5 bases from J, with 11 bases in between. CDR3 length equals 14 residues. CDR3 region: CASSYKKGTGELFF. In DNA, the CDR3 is TGTGCCAGCAGCTACAAGAAGGGTACCGGGGAGCTGTTTTTT.

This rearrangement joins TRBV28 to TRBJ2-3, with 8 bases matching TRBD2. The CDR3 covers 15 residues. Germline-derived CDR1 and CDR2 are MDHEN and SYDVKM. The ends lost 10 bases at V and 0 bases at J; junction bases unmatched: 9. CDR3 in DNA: TGTGCCACCGCGAGGACTAGCTATAGCACAGATACGCAGTATTTT. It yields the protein CATARTSYSTDTQYF. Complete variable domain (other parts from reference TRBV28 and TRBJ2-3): DVKVTQSSRYLVKRTGEKVFLECVQDMDHENMFWYRQDPGLGLRLIYFSYDVKMKEKGDIPEGYSVSREKKERFSLILESASTNQTSMYLCATARTSYSTDTQYFGPGTRLTVL.

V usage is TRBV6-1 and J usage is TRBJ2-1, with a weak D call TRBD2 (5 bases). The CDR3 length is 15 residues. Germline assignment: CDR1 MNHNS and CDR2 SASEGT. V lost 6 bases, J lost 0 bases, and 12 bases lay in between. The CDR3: CASRMLTSSYNEQFF. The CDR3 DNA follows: TGTGCCAGCAGGATGCTAACTAGCTCCTACAATGAGCAGTTCTTC.

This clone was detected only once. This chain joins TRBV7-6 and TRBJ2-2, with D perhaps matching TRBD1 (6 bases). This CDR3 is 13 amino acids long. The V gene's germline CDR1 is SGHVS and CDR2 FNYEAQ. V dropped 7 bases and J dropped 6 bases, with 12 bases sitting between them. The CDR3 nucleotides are TGTGCCAGCAAGGGGGTTAGGGCCGGGGAGCTGTTTTTT. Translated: CASKGVRAGELFF. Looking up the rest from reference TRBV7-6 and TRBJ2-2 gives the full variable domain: GAGVSQSPRYKVTKRGQDVALRCDPISGHVSLYWYRQALGQGPEFLTYFNYEAQQDKSGLPNDRFSAERPEGSISTLTIQRTEQRDSAMYRCASKGVRAGELFFGEGSRLTVL.

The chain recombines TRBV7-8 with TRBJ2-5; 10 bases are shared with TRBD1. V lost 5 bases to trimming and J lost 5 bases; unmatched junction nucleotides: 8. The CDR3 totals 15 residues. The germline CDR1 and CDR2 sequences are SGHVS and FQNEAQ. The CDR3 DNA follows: TGTGCCAGCAGCGCGGGACAGGGGTTAGGGGAGACCCAGTACTTC. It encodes CASSAGQGLGETQYF.